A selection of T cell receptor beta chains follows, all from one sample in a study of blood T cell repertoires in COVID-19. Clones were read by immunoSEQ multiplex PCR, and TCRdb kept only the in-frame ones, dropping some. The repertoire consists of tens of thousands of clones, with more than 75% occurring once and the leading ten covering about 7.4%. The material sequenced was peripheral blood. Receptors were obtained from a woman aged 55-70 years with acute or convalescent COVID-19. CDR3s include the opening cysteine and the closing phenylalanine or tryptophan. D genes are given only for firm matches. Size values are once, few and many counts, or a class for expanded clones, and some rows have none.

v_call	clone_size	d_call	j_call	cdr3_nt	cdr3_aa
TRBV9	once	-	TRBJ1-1	TGTGCCAGCAGCCACCGACAGGCGACTGAAGCTTTCTTT	CASSHRQATEAFF
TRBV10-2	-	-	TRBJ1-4	TGCGCCAGCAGTCGTTCAACTAATGAAAAACTGTTTTTT	CASSRSTNEKLFF
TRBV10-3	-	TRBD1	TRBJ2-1	TGTGCCATCAGTGCGGGACAGGGGGTCTACAATGAGCAGTTCTTC	CAISAGQGVYNEQFF
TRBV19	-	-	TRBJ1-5	TGTGCCAGTACGATCTGGGGGGTCGATCAGCCCCAGCATTTT	CASTIWGVDQPQHF
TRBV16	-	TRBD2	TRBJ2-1	TGTGCCAGCAGCCAATCTTCGGGGGGCAATGAGCAGTTCTTC	CASSQSSGGNEQFF
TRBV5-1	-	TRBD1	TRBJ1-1	TGCGCCAGCAGCAACGGACAGGGGACTGAAGCTTTCTTT	CASSNGQGTEAFF
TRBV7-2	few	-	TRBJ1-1	TGTGCCAGCAGCTCTAACCCCGGGAACACTGAAGCTTTCTTT	CASSSNPGNTEAFF
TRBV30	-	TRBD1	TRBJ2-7	TGTGCCTGGAGAAGGGACAGCGTCCTATCCTACGAGCAGTACTTC	CAWRRDSVLSYEQYF
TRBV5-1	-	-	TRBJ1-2	TGCGCCAGCAGCTTGGCCGTGACTCAATATGGGGGCTACACCTTC	CASSLAVTQYGGYTF
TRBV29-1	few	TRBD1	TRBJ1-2	TGCAGCGCCTCGACAGGGGAGGACTATGGCTACACCTTC	CSASTGEDYGYTF
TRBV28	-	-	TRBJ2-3	TGTGCCAGCAGTTTCGGGACAAAGCTCGGTACGCAGTATTTT	CASSFGTKLGTQYF
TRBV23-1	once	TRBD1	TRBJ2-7	TGCGCCAGCAGTCTAAGGGACAGGGGGCCAACAGTGAGCGAGCAGTACTTC	CASSLRDRGPTVSEQYF
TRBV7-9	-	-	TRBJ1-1	TGTGCCAGCAGCCAATGGGAGGCGCGGGACACTGAAGCTTTCTTT	CASSQWEARDTEAFF
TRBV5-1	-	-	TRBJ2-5	TGCGCCAGCAGCCCATCACGGGACACCATATCGACCCAGTACTTC	CASSPSRDTISTQYF
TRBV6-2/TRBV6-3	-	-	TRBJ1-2	TGTGCCAGCAGCGCGACAGTTTCCGGTGGCTACACCTTC	CASSATVSGGYTF
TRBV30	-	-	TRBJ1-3	TGTGCCTGGAGCGCAGGCAGCTCTGGAAACACCATATATTTT	CAWSAGSSGNTIYF
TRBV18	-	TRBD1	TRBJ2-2	TGTGCCAGCTCCCCCACCGGACAGGGCGGGCGGACCGGGGAGCTGTTTTTT	CASSPTGQGGRTGELFF
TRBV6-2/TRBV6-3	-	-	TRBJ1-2	TGTGCCAGCAGTTACGTCGGGTGGTATGGCTACACCTTC	CASSYVGWYGYTF
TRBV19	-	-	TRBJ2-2	TGTGCCAGTAGTACTCTTCGACGACAGGAGCTGTTTTTT	CASSTLRRQELFF
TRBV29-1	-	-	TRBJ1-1	TGCAGCGTCCAACTCCAGGGTATGAACACTGAAGCTTTCTTT	CSVQLQGMNTEAFF